The 31 T cell receptor beta chains in this list originate from one sample, sequenced in a study of cytomegalovirus exposure and HLA in healthy donors. Here immunoSEQ multiplex PCR was the method, and the copy in TCRdb shows in-frame clones only, minus some. The sample yields about 56,000 clones, 93% seen once. Sequences were obtained from PBMCs. These receptors were taken from a woman aged 18-29 years in good health and CMV-seropositive.

The chain recombines TRBV2 with TRBJ2-7; D might be TRBD2 (6 bases). CDR3 length: 12 residues. Trimming removed 4 bases from V and 4 bases from J, with 8 bases in between. CDR1 SNHLY and CDR2 FYNNEI come from the germline V gene. In DNA, the CDR3 is TGTGCCAGCAGTGGGGGACTGTACGAGCAGTACTTC. Amino acid sequence: CASSGGLYEQYF.

The chain joins TRBV19 to TRBJ2-2; D unresolved. CDR1 LNHDA and CDR2 SQIVND come from the germline V gene (reference sequence). The CDR3 is 13 amino acids. V was shortened by 4 bases and J by 0 bases, with 3 bases between the two germline ends. The CDR3 DNA reads TGTGCCAGTAGTACGGCGAACACCGGGGAGCTGTTTTTT. Protein product: CASSTANTGELFF. The variable domain in full, completed from reference TRBV19 and TRBJ2-2, reads DGGITQSPKYLFRKEGQNVTLSCEQNLNHDAMYWYRQDPGQGLRLIYYSQIVNDFQKGDIAEGYSVSREKKESFPLTVTSAQKNPTAFYLCASSTANTGELFFGEGSRLTVL.

DNA for the CDR3: TGTGCCAGCACTCAAGGGGGACAGGGCTCCTACGAGCAGTACTTC. It specifies CASTQGGQGSYEQYF. The genes are TRBV6-1 and TRBJ2-7, with 9 bases that match TRBD1. The germline V gene encodes CDR1 MNHNS and CDR2 SASEGT. The CDR3 loop spans 15 amino acids. J gave up 0 bases and V 7 bases, and 7 bases lay outside the gene matches.

This clone appeared once. The chain combines TRBV13 with TRBJ2-3; TRBD2 aligns across 9 bases. Germline V gives CDR1 PRHDT, CDR2 FYEKMQ (reference sequence). The V and J ends lost 6 bases and 6 bases, in that order; junction bases with no gene match: 7. This CDR3 region has 14 residues. The CDR3 sequence: CASRYGTSFDTQYF. CDR3 bases: TGTGCCAGCAGATACGGGACTAGCTTTGATACGCAGTATTTT.

The chain carries TRBV28 and TRBJ2-7; 10 bases are a match to TRBD1. Germline V lookup: CDR1 MDHEN, CDR2 SYDVKM. The V gene end was trimmed by 2 bases and the J gene end by 6 bases; junction bases not matched to a gene: 7. The CDR3 has 15 amino acids. The CDR3 is CASSLSRQGASEQYF. The CDR3 coding sequence is TGTGCCAGCAGTTTAAGTCGACAGGGGGCATCCGAGCAGTACTTC.

The V gene is TRBV6-6, the J gene TRBJ1-1; 10 nucleotides align to TRBD1. CDR1 and CDR2 (germline): MNHNY, SVGAGI (reference sequence). V was clipped by 7 bases and J by 11 bases; unmatched bases: 10. CDR3 size: 13 residues. CDR3: CASISAGGQGAFF. Written as DNA, the CDR3 is TGTGCCAGCATCTCCGCAGGGGGACAGGGGGCTTTCTTT.

The genes are TRBV30 and TRBJ2-2; D not resolved. CDR3 size: 12 residues. CDR1 is GTSNPN, CDR2 SVGIG, per germline (reference sequence). Trimming shortened V by 4 bases and J by 5 bases, and 8 bases separated the two germline ends. CDR3 bases: TGTGCCTGGACCCCAGTTACCGGGGAGCTGTTTTTT. Its translation: CAWTPVTGELFF.

The gene calls are TRBV6-4 and TRBJ2-1, with 14 bases matching TRBD2. V trimming: 8 bases; J trimming: 10 bases; junction bases outside the gene matches: 13. CDR3 size: 16 residues. Germline assignment: CDR1 MRHNA and CDR2 SNTAGT. The CDR3 nucleotides are TGTGCCAGCGCTATGCGTGGGACTAGCGGGGGAGAAGAGCAGTTCTTC. Protein product: CASAMRGTSGGEEQFF.

This clone was recorded only once. The gene calls are TRBV6-5 and TRBJ2-1; 7 positions match TRBD1. J was trimmed by 4 bases and V by 6 bases; bases with no gene match: 3. Germline V gene data show CDR1 as MNHEY and CDR2 as SVGAGI. CDR3 length: 13 residues. The CDR3 spells CASSRGNYNEQFF. The CDR3 nucleotides read TGTGCCAGCAGCAGGGGGAATTACAATGAGCAGTTCTTC.

This chain connects TRBV9 to TRBJ2-1; the match to TRBD2 covers 12 bases. The germline V gene has CDR1 SGDLS and CDR2 YYNGEE. Trimming at V came to 3 bases and at J to 4 bases, leaving 11 bases not matched to a gene. This CDR3 comprises 18 residues. This CDR3 is CASSAEGLAGLNYNEQFF. DNA for the CDR3: TGTGCCAGCAGCGCAGAGGGACTAGCGGGTCTGAATTACAATGAGCAGTTCTTC.

The chain joins TRBV5-4 to TRBJ2-3; weak D call: TRBD2 (5 bases). V was shortened by 0 bases and J by 0 bases, with 14 bases between the two germline ends. CDR1 is SGHNT, CDR2 YYREEE, per germline (reference sequence). The CDR3 runs to 17 residues. CDR3 protein: CASSLGGSPSSTDTQYF. The CDR3 nucleotides read TGTGCCAGCAGCTTGGGAGGGAGCCCGTCTAGCACAGATACGCAGTATTTT. Supplemented by reference TRBV5-4 and TRBJ2-3, the full variable domain reads ETGVTQSPTHLIKTRGQQVTLRCSSQSGHNTVSWYQQALGQGPQFIFQYYREEENGRGNFPPRFSGLQFPNYSSELNVNALELDDSALYLCASSLGGSPSSTDTQYFGPGTRLTVL.

In this sample, this clone turned up a few times. The rearrangement joins TRBV19 to TRBJ2-7, with a tentative D call TRBD1 (5 bases). V was pared by 5 bases and J by 2 bases, with 10 bases between. The CDR3 contains 13 residues. Germline V CDR1 and CDR2: LNHDA, SQIVND (reference sequence). CDR3 loop: CASSDSGAYEQYF. CDR3 in DNA: TGTGCCAGTAGTGACAGTGGAGCCTACGAGCAGTACTTC.

The V and J genes are TRBV9 and TRBJ1-2; tentatively, D is TRBD1 (6 bases). Germline V gene lookup returns CDR1 SGDLS and CDR2 YYNGEE. CDR3 length: 16 amino acids. Trimming stripped 3 bases from V and 4 bases from J, with 19 bases between. Here the CDR3 reads CASSGIGQPRSYGYTF. In DNA, the CDR3 is TGTGCCAGCAGCGGGATAGGACAGCCAAGATCCTATGGCTACACCTTC. The full variable domain, completed using reference TRBV9 and TRBJ1-2, is DSGVTQTPKHLITATGQRVTLRCSPRSGDLSVYWYQQSLDQGLQFLIQYYNGEERAKGNILERFSAQQFPDLHSELNLSSLELGDSALYFCASSGIGQPRSYGYTFGSGTRLTVV.

The chain carries TRBV7-3 and TRBJ2-7, with a possible D match to TRBD2 (6 bases). There are 14 residues in the CDR3. The germline gives CDR1 SGHTA, CDR2 FQGTGA. Between the trimmed V and J ends, which lost 4 bases and 4 bases, there was a span of 14 bases. Here the CDR3 DNA reads TGTGCCAGCAGCTACGCAGGGACTTCTTACGAGCAGTACTTC. It encodes CASSYAGTSYEQYF.

The chain has TRBV14 and TRBJ1-4; no firm D call. Germline V gene lookup returns CDR1 SGHDN and CDR2 FVKESK. This CDR3 has 14 amino acids. The germline V and J ends were trimmed by 3 bases and 4 bases, with 9 bases remaining between them. The CDR3 DNA sequence: TGTGCCAGCAGCCATTTCACTAATAATGAAAAACTGTTTTTT. Its protein product is CASSHFTNNEKLFF.

The rearrangement links TRBV7-3 to TRBJ2-1; 9 nucleotides align to TRBD2. The CDR3 spans 15 residues. With V trimmed by 3 bases and J by 4 bases, 4 bases remained unmatched. Per the germline V gene, CDR1 is SGHTA and CDR2 is FQGTGA. The CDR3 is CASSLLAGGYNEQFF. The CDR3 DNA reads TGTGCCAGCAGCTTGTTGGCGGGGGGGTACAATGAGCAGTTCTTC.

V is TRBV11-2 and J is TRBJ1-2; 9 nucleotides match TRBD1. The junction had 7 bases not matched to a gene; V was cut back by 5 bases and J by 0 bases. The CDR3 is 16 residues long. CDR1 and CDR2 (germline): SGHAT, FQNNGV. This CDR3 reads CASSKGQGQTNYGYTF. The DNA for the CDR3 is TGTGCCAGCAGCAAGGGACAGGGCCAAACTAACTATGGCTACACCTTC.

This sequence joins TRBV11-2 and TRBJ1-5, with 7 bases identical to TRBD1. Germline loops: CDR1 SGHAT, CDR2 FQNNGV. The CDR3 consists of 15 residues. V dropped 3 bases and J dropped 7; count of bases not matched to a gene: 9. The CDR3 loop is CASSLTGSAKQPQHF. CDR3 nucleotides: TGTGCCAGCAGCTTGACAGGGTCGGCCAAGCAGCCCCAGCATTTT.

This sequence joins TRBV19 and TRBJ2-7; D call uncertain. This CDR3 region has 13 residues. Trimming took off 3 bases at V and 0 bases at J, with 6 bases between the two ends. The V gene's germline CDR1 is LNHDA and CDR2 SQIVND (reference sequence). CDR3 nucleotides: TGTGCCAGTAGTATCACGGTCTCCTACGAGCAGTACTTC. As protein: CASSITVSYEQYF.

This chain links TRBV19 with TRBJ1-3, with D hard to call. Per the germline V gene, CDR1 is LNHDA and CDR2 is SQIVND (reference sequence). V dropped 8 bases and J dropped 0 bases, with 11 bases sitting between them. The CDR3 has 14 amino acids. The CDR3 DNA follows: TGTGCCAGTCTCTCCGGGGACTCTGGAAACACCATATATTTT. This translates into CASLSGDSGNTIYF. The full variable domain, rest sourced from reference TRBV19 and TRBJ1-3, is DGGITQSPKYLFRKEGQNVTLSCEQNLNHDAMYWYRQDPGQGLRLIYYSQIVNDFQKGDIAEGYSVSREKKESFPLTVTSAQKNPTAFYLCASLSGDSGNTIYFGEGSWLTVV.

The chain employs TRBV11-2 and TRBJ2-7, with a tentative D call TRBD2 (6 bases). CDR1 SGHAT and CDR2 FQNNGV come from the germline V gene. Deletions cut 6 bases from V and 3 bases from J, with 15 bases between. The CDR3 runs to 14 residues. CDR3 nucleotide sequence: TGTGCCAGCAGTCCCCTCCGGGAGAACTACGAGCAGTACTTC. Translation: CASSPLRENYEQYF.

This clone was recorded once. This chain joins TRBV30 and TRBJ2-1, with 7 bases fitting TRBD2. The CDR3 extends over 13 amino acids. Trimming took 2 bases from V and 7 from J; bases not matched to a gene: 5. Germline V gene lookup returns CDR1 GTSNPN and CDR2 SVGIG (reference sequence). CDR3 DNA: TGTGCCTGGAGTCTAGCGGACTTGAATGAGCAGTTCTTC. Translated: CAWSLADLNEQFF.

The genes are TRBV19 and TRBJ2-7; maybe TRBD1 (6 bases). Germline V gene lookup returns CDR1 LNHDA and CDR2 SQIVND (reference sequence). This CDR3 has 14 amino acids. The V end lost 2 bases, the J end lost 5 bases, and 13 bases lay between the germline ends. CDR3 in DNA: TGTGCCAGTAGTATATTGGACAGATCCCACGAGCAGTACTTC. Its translation is CASSILDRSHEQYF.

The V gene is TRBV12-5, the J gene TRBJ1-5; 8 bases agree with TRBD1. CDR1 is LGHNT and CDR2 is FRNRAP in the germline V gene. This CDR3 comprises 13 residues. With V trimmed by 6 bases and J by 5 bases, 3 bases remained unmatched. The CDR3 bases are TGTGCTAGTGGCCTGGACAGGGATCAGCCCCAGCATTTT. Its protein is CASGLDRDQPQHF. Complete variable domain (other parts from reference TRBV12-5 and TRBJ1-5): DARVTQTPRHKVTEMGQEVTMRCQPILGHNTVFWYRQTMMQGLELLAYFRNRAPLDDSGMPKDRFSAEMPDATLATLKIQPSEPRDSAVYFCASGLDRDQPQHFGDGTRLSIL.

CDR3 amino acids: CASSDRGNEQFF. For the CDR3, the DNA is TGTGCCAGCTCGGACAGGGGAAATGAGCAGTTCTTC. The chain has TRBV6-6 and TRBJ2-1, with TRBD1 identical over 9 bases. The CDR3 loop spans 12 amino acids. Per the germline V gene, CDR1 is MNHNY and CDR2 is SVGAGI (reference sequence). The junction had 3 bases not matched to a gene; V was cut back by 8 bases and J by 7 bases.

The V gene is TRBV27, the J gene TRBJ1-2; tentative D call: TRBD1 (5 bases). V lost 0 bases and J lost 3, with 11 bases in between. Germline assignment: CDR1 MNHEY and CDR2 SMNVEV (reference sequence). The CDR3 is 15 amino acids. This chain's CDR3 is CASSLSMGGDYGYTF. The CDR3 region has the DNA TGTGCCAGCAGTTTATCGATGGGGGGGGACTATGGCTACACCTTC.

This clone was found once. The V and J genes are TRBV15 and TRBJ1-5; D may be TRBD1 (5 bases). This CDR3 has 17 amino acids. Germline V gene sequence: CDR1 LNHNV, CDR2 YYDKDF (reference sequence). V lost 0 bases, J lost 2 bases, and 14 bases lay in between. The CDR3 is CATSRDPVGGGNQPQHF. The CDR3 DNA is TGTGCCACCAGCAGAGATCCAGTGGGGGGGGGCAATCAGCCCCAGCATTTT.

The rearrangement joins TRBV13 to TRBJ2-5, with D unresolved. This CDR3 spans 12 amino acids. The germline CDR1 and CDR2 sequences are PRHDT and FYEKMQ (reference sequence). V gave up 5 bases and J gave up 5 bases, with 9 bases separating them. The CDR3 region has the DNA TGTGCCAGCAGCCTCGTTGGCGAGACCCAGTACTTC. Translation: CASSLVGETQYF.

J is TRBJ2-3 and V is TRBV29-1; 7 nucleotides line up with TRBD2. Germline CDR1 reads SQVTM; CDR2 reads ANQGSEA. The CDR3 contains 14 residues. Unmatched junction bases numbered 5, after V lost 3 bases and J lost 2 bases. The CDR3 nucleotides read TGCAGCGTTGAGGGGCGGGGGAACACAGATACGCAGTATTTT. As protein: CSVEGRGNTDTQYF.

J is TRBJ2-5 and V is TRBV5-8; D might be TRBD2 (7 bases). Germline V gene lookup returns CDR1 SGHTS and CDR2 YDEGEE. V was clipped by 1 base and J by 5 bases, with 12 bases between them. This CDR3 comprises 14 residues. Here the CDR3 DNA reads TGTGCCAGCAGCTTGCCGGGGGGCGCGGAGACCCAGTACTTC. Its protein product is CASSLPGGAETQYF.

The chain links TRBV4-1 to TRBJ2-1; D is ambiguous. The CDR3 contains 19 residues. V was shortened by 4 bases and J by 3 bases, with 25 bases between the two germline ends. Germline V CDR1 and CDR2: MGHRA, YSYEKL. The CDR3 region has the DNA TGCGCCAGCAGCCGAGAAAGTCCAACCGGTATTCTGATCTACAATGAGCAGTTCTTC. Translation gives CASSRESPTGILIYNEQFF.